This T cell receptor (beta chain) came from a study of blood T cell repertoires in COVID-19. Study information: Spain, Italy and the United States supplied samples that represented acute and convalescent COVID-19. PBMCs, B-cell-depleted T cells, or T cells provided the cDNA or gDNA that made up the material.

CDR1 is MNHEY, CDR2 SMNVEV, per germline (reference sequence). CDR3 length: 13 residues. The V gene end was trimmed by 10 bases and the J gene end by 9 bases; junction bases not matched to a gene: 12. In the authors' methods: The authors estimated nucleated cell counts from reference gene primer amplification. Method: immunoSEQ multiplex PCR; TCRdb's copy keeps in-frame clones and lacks some. The DNA gave D and trimming, while V, J and clone size come from that table. The sample has approximately 100,000 clones; around 83% are singletons. The rearrangement links TRBV27 to TRBJ2-1; 7 bases match TRBD2. The material sequenced was peripheral blood. The clonotype was recovered from a woman of 80 years or more with active or convalescent COVID-19. The DNA of the CDR3 is TGTGCCACCGGTCAGGGAGGGAGCGGTGAGCAGTTCTTC. This codes for CATGQGGSGEQFF.